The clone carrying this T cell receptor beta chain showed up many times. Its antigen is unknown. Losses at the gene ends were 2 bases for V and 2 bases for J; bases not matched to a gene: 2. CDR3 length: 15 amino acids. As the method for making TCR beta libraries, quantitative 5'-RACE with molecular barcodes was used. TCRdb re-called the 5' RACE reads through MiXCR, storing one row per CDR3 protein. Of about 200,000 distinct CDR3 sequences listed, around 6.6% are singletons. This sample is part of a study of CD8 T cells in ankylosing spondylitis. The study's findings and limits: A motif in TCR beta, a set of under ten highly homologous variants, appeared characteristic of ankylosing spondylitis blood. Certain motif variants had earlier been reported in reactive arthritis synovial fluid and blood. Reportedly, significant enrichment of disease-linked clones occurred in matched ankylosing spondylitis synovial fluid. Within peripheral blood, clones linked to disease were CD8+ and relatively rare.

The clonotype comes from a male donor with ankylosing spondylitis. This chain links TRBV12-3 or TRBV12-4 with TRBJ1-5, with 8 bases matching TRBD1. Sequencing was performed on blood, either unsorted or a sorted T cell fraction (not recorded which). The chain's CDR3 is CASSLQGAGNQPQHF. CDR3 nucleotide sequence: TGTGCCAGCAGTTTACAGGGGGCGGGCAATCAGCCCCAGCATTTT.